Listed below are T cell receptor beta chains from one sample, sequenced in a study of shared clonotypes between healthy human individuals. The protocol was immunoSEQ multiplex PCR, while the TCRdb copy is restricted to in-frame clones and leaves out a portion. The sample has about 2.4 million clones; under 95% are singletons. Sequencing was carried out using naive CD4+ T cells from PBMCs. The receptors originated from a man aged 18 to 35 in good health. Some clones in this sample may be carry-over from other donors' samples. The CDR3 runs from the conserved cysteine through the conserved F or W. D genes are given only for firm matches. Not every row has a clone size; where given, it reads once, few, many or a size class.

>.|TRBV9|.|TRBJ1-4
CASSTQTGLMGEKLFF
TGTGCCAGCAGCACCCAGACCGGGCTAATGGGCGAAAAACTGTTTTTT
>.|TRBV28|.|TRBJ1-2
CASSSHTPDGGNYGYTF
TGTGCCAGCAGTTCCCATACCCCTGACGGGGGGAACTATGGCTACACCTTC
>.|TRBV10-1|TRBD2|TRBJ2-7
CASSTSGSHYEQYF
TGCGCCAGCAGCACTAGCGGGAGCCACTACGAGCAGTACTTC
>.|TRBV6-5|.|TRBJ2-1
CASKVGYEQFF
TGTGCCAGCAAAGTTGGTTATGAGCAGTTCTTC
>.|TRBV7-2|.|TRBJ1-1
CASSPRSGLNTEAFF
TGTGCCAGCAGCCCCCGGTCAGGACTGAACACTGAAGCTTTCTTT
>.|TRBV15|.|TRBJ2-7
CATSRDLDSLEQYF
TGTGCCACCAGCAGAGATCTGGACTCCCTCGAGCAGTACTTC
>.|TRBV6-5|TRBD2|TRBJ2-1
CASRTTSGRNNEQFF
TGTGCCAGCAGGACTACTAGCGGGAGGAACAATGAGCAGTTCTTC
>.|TRBV27|TRBD2|TRBJ2-7
CASSLLAGGVPYEQYF
TGTGCCAGCAGTTTGTTGGCGGGGGGGGTTCCCTACGAGCAGTACTTC
>.|TRBV15|.|TRBJ2-7
CATSRAPRTEKYEQYF
TGTGCCACCAGCAGAGCCCCAAGGACAGAGAAATACGAGCAGTACTTC
>.|TRBV28|.|TRBJ1-5
CASSSAGANQPQHF
TGTGCCAGCAGTTCGGCGGGGGCTAATCAGCCCCAGCATTTT
>.|TRBV6-6|.|TRBJ2-4
CASSRPTRVGNIQYF
TGTGCCAGCAGCCGACCGACTAGAGTTGGAAACATTCAGTACTTC
>.|TRBV11-2|TRBD1|TRBJ1-4
CATSGQGNEKLFF
TGTGCCACCTCGGGACAGGGGAATGAAAAACTGTTTTTT
>.|TRBV27|.|TRBJ2-7
CASSPKQGLGQYF
TGTGCCAGCAGCCCAAAACAGGGCTTGGGGCAGTACTTC
>.|TRBV15|TRBD1|TRBJ2-7
CATSREILTDRDYEQYF
TGTGCCACCAGCAGAGAAATTTTAACGGACAGGGACTACGAGCAGTACTTC
>.|TRBV11-2|.|TRBJ1-4
CASSFTTHNEKLFF
TGTGCCAGCAGCTTTACGACCCATAATGAAAAACTGTTTTTT
>.|TRBV4-1|TRBD1|TRBJ2-5
CASSFQPRGQEQETQYF
TGCGCCAGCAGCTTTCAGCCGAGGGGACAGGAGCAAGAGACCCAGTACTTC
>once|TRBV7-9|.|TRBJ1-1
CASSSGMYTEAFF
TGTGCCAGCAGCTCCGGGATGTACACTGAAGCTTTCTTT
>.|TRBV4-3|.|TRBJ1-5
CASSQDAYSNQPQHF
TGCGCCAGCAGCCAAGACGCATATAGCAATCAGCCCCAGCATTTT